Listed below are T cell receptor beta chains from one sample, sequenced in a study of blood T cell repertoires in COVID-19. Only in-frame clones appear in the TCRdb table, and some are missing; sequencing was by immunoSEQ multiplex PCR. The sample lists around 180,000 clones, approximately 81% seen once, with about 10% in the top ten. The sample was peripheral blood. These receptor sequences come from an elderly woman with active or convalescent COVID-19. Both conserved end residues are part of each CDR3. The D gene is left open where the match is weak. Rows give clone size only sometimes, using once, few, many, or a class for an expanded clone.

TRBV29-1	.	.	TRBJ1-4	TGCAGCGTTGAAGACAGGCCCTTTGGAGAAAAACTGTTTTTT	CSVEDRPFGEKLFF
TRBV6-6	.	TRBD2	TRBJ2-7	TGTGCCAGCAGTTACCTGGGGGGGGGTTACGAGCAGTACTTC	CASSYLGGGYEQYF
TRBV5-1	.	TRBD2	TRBJ2-7	TGCGCCAGCAGGCGACCGGGAGGGTCCATGAGCTCCTACGAGCAGTACTTC	CASRRPGGSMSSYEQYF
TRBV2	.	TRBD2	TRBJ2-5	TGTGCCAGCAGTGAATTCGGGACTAGCGGAGAGACCCAGTACTTC	CASSEFGTSGETQYF
TRBV5-1	.	TRBD1	TRBJ1-3	TGCGCCAGCAGCCTAGGGACAGGTAGAAACACCATATATTTT	CASSLGTGRNTIYF
TRBV5-4	.	.	TRBJ2-6	TGTGCCAGCAGTCCTGGACAGCGCTCTGGGGCCAACGTCCTGACTTTC	CASSPGQRSGANVLTF
TRBV7-3	.	TRBD2	TRBJ2-1	TGTGCCAGCAGCTTACTTCCCCTAGCGGGCCAACCCAGCTCCTACAATGAGCAGTTCTTC	CASSLLPLAGQPSSYNEQFF
TRBV28	.	.	TRBJ2-1	TGTGCCAGCAGTTTACCCGGAACCTTCGGGGGAACGAGGTACAATGAGCAGTTCTTC	CASSLPGTFGGTRYNEQFF
TRBV30	.	.	TRBJ1-2	TGTGCCTGGAGTGTCCCGGGAGCGGAGGGCGGCTACACCTTC	CAWSVPGAEGGYTF
TRBV2	once	TRBD1	TRBJ1-1	TGTGCCAGCAGTGTTCAGGGGGGGAACACTGAAGCTTTCTTT	CASSVQGGNTEAFF
TRBV7-8	.	.	TRBJ1-1	TGTGCCAGCAGCTTAGGTATCGCTGAAGCTTTCTTT	CASSLGIAEAFF
TRBV10-2	.	TRBD2	TRBJ2-6	TGCGCCAGCAGATCGACTAGCGGGGCCCCTATCGGGGCCAACGTCCTGACTTTC	CASRSTSGAPIGANVLTF
TRBV30	.	.	TRBJ1-1	TGTGCCTGGAGACACGGGAAGGCTTTCTTT	CAWRHGKAFF
TRBV5-1	.	TRBD1	TRBJ2-5	TGCGCCAGCAGCTTTTATACAGGGGGGCAAGAGACCCAGTACTTC	CASSFYTGGQETQYF
TRBV7-2	.	.	TRBJ1-5	TGTGCCAGCAGCTTCCAGGGGACCCAGCCCCAGCATTTT	CASSFQGTQPQHF
TRBV10-3	.	.	TRBJ1-1	TGTGCCATCAGTGAGTCGAGTCGTACGGTGAACACTGAAGCTTTCTTT	CAISESSRTVNTEAFF
TRBV3-1/TRBV3-2	.	.	TRBJ2-3	TGTGCCAGCAGCCGACAGACGGATACGCAGTATTTT	CASSRQTDTQYF
TRBV19	.	TRBD1	TRBJ2-6	TGTGCCAGTAGCCGGGGGACAGGGGTCTCTGGGGCCAACGTCCTGACTTTC	CASSRGTGVSGANVLTF
TRBV5-1	.	TRBD1	TRBJ1-1	TGCGCCAGCAGACGACGGGACAGGACCCTTGACACTGAAGCTTTCTTT	CASRRRDRTLDTEAFF
TRBV7-3	.	.	TRBJ2-1	TGTGCCAGCAGCTCAACCGGGACACCTTTCAATGAGCAGTTCTTC	CASSSTGTPFNEQFF
TRBV14	.	.	TRBJ1-1	TGTGCCAGCAGCCAAGAATGGGGAGGGGTCACTGAAGCTTTCTTT	CASSQEWGGVTEAFF
TRBV28	.	.	TRBJ1-1	TGTGCCAGCAGTTTATCTGGCAGTCTGAACACTGAAGCTTTCTTT	CASSLSGSLNTEAFF
TRBV4-1	.	.	TRBJ2-3	TGCGCCAGCAGCCAAGATAGCCAGATCACAGATACGCAGTATTTT	CASSQDSQITDTQYF
TRBV5-1	.	TRBD2	TRBJ2-1	TGCGCCAGCAGCCTCGCGACTAGCGGGATCTACAATGAGCAGTTCTTC	CASSLATSGIYNEQFF
TRBV6-2/TRBV6-3	.	TRBD1	TRBJ2-3	TGTGCCAGCAGTCCGACAGGGACAACAGATACGCAGTATTTT	CASSPTGTTDTQYF
TRBV29-1	.	TRBD1	TRBJ2-1	TGCAGCGCCGGGACAGGGCACTGGGTGGATGAGCAGTTCTTC	CSAGTGHWVDEQFF
TRBV3-1/TRBV3-2	.	TRBD2	TRBJ2-1	TGTGCCAGCAGCCAAATGGCTAGCGGAAACAATGAGCAGTTCTTC	CASSQMASGNNEQFF
TRBV7-6	.	.	TRBJ1-5	TGTGCCAGCAGCTTAAACCAGGGGCCGGCTCAGCCCCAGCATTTT	CASSLNQGPAQPQHF
TRBV4-2	.	.	TRBJ2-7	TGTGCCAGCAGCCAAGGTCCGGGGACCTACGAGCAGTACTTC	CASSQGPGTYEQYF
TRBV6-6	few	.	TRBJ1-5	TGTGCCAGCTCACCACAGAGTTCTCAGCCCCAGCATTTT	CASSPQSSQPQHF
TRBV5-1	few	TRBD2	TRBJ2-1	TGCGCCAGCAGCTTGGATCCCGGGAGGTACAATGAGCAGTTCTTC	CASSLDPGRYNEQFF
TRBV2	.	.	TRBJ1-1	TGTGCCAGCAGTGTTACAGGGCGGGACACTGAAGCTTTCTTT	CASSVTGRDTEAFF
TRBV19	.	TRBD1	TRBJ1-2	TGTGCCAGTACTGGACAGGGGCTCGGTGGCTACACCTTC	CASTGQGLGGYTF
TRBV10-3	.	.	TRBJ2-7	TGTGCCATCAGTGAGGTTAGGCTTGACATGTACGAGCAGTACTTC	CAISEVRLDMYEQYF
TRBV6-5	.	.	TRBJ2-7	TGTGCCAGCAGTTCCCGGGTCTACTACGAGCAGTACTTC	CASSSRVYYEQYF
TRBV6-5	.	TRBD2	TRBJ2-1	TGTGCCAGCTATGGGACTAGCGCAAATGAGCAGTTCTTC	CASYGTSANEQFF
TRBV6-1	.	.	TRBJ2-3	TGTGCCAGCAGTGAAGGCCCCGGCCTAGCGTCAGATACGCAGTATTTT	CASSEGPGLASDTQYF
TRBV28	.	TRBD2	TRBJ2-3	TGTGCCAGCAGTTTATGGACTAGCGGGAGCCGCACAGATACGCAGTATTTT	CASSLWTSGSRTDTQYF
TRBV4-1	.	.	TRBJ2-7	TGCGCCAGCAGCCAAGATACACAGGGAGGGCTCGAGCAGTACTTC	CASSQDTQGGLEQYF
TRBV28	.	.	TRBJ1-5	TGTGCCAGCAGGAACCAGGGGTCTGGCAATCAGCCCCAGCATTTT	CASRNQGSGNQPQHF
TRBV11-2	few	.	TRBJ2-1	TGTGCCAGCAGCGACAGCTCCTACAATGAGCAGTTCTTC	CASSDSSYNEQFF
TRBV9	.	TRBD1	TRBJ2-1	TGTGCCAGCAACCCGGGACAGGGGAGCTCCTACAATGAGCAGTTCTTC	CASNPGQGSSYNEQFF
TRBV11-2	.	.	TRBJ1-3	TGTGCCAGCACCCCGGGGTGGGGAGATGGAAACACCATATATTTT	CASTPGWGDGNTIYF
TRBV5-1	.	TRBD1	TRBJ1-1	TGCGCCAGCAGCTCCGGGACAGGGGGGAGAACTGAAGCTTTCTTT	CASSSGTGGRTEAFF
TRBV5-6	.	TRBD2	TRBJ2-5	TGTGCCAGCAGCTCATTGACTAGCGGGTACCAAGAGACCCAGTACTTC	CASSSLTSGYQETQYF
TRBV10-2	few	TRBD2	TRBJ2-2	TGCGCCAGCCAGATAGCGGGAGGCCATCCCGGGGAGCTGTTTTTT	CASQIAGGHPGELFF
TRBV5-4	.	TRBD1	TRBJ1-4	TGTGCCAGCAGCCGGCAGGACAGGGTGGATGAAAAACTGTTTTTT	CASSRQDRVDEKLFF
TRBV7-2	.	TRBD2	TRBJ2-1	TGTGCCAGCAGCCCCACTCTAGCGGGAGTCTACAATGAGCAGTTCTTC	CASSPTLAGVYNEQFF
TRBV7-6	.	.	TRBJ2-1	TGTGCCAGCAGCCTATACAGGAACAATGAGCAGTTCTTC	CASSLYRNNEQFF
TRBV6-5	.	TRBD2	TRBJ2-7	TGTGCCAGCATTCAACTAGCGGGAGAAACCGAGCAGTACTTC	CASIQLAGETEQYF
TRBV19	.	TRBD2	TRBJ2-3	TGTGCCAGTAGAAATAGCGGGGTTATTGGCACAGATACGCAGTATTTT	CASRNSGVIGTDTQYF
TRBV10-3	.	.	TRBJ2-5	TGTGCCATCCGTGAACAGAACGAAGAGACCCAGTACTTC	CAIREQNEETQYF
TRBV6-6	few	TRBD1	TRBJ1-2	TGTGCCAGCAATAGACAGGGACCTACCTCCTATGGCTACACCTTC	CASNRQGPTSYGYTF
TRBV5-6	.	TRBD2	TRBJ2-2	TGTGCCAGCAGAACTAGCGAGGGCCGAGGGGAGCTGTTTTTT	CASRTSEGRGELFF
TRBV7-6	.	TRBD2	TRBJ2-1	TGTGCCAGCAGCTTAGGATGGGGGGGAAACCGGGCCATCCTCTTC	CASSLGWGGNRAILF
TRBV19	.	.	TRBJ1-3	TGTGCCAGTAGTATTGACAACTCTGGAAACACCATATATTTT	CASSIDNSGNTIYF
TRBV19	.	TRBD1	TRBJ1-2	TGTGCCAGTAGTAGGACAGGGGGCTCCGTTAAATATGGCTACACCTTC	CASSRTGGSVKYGYTF